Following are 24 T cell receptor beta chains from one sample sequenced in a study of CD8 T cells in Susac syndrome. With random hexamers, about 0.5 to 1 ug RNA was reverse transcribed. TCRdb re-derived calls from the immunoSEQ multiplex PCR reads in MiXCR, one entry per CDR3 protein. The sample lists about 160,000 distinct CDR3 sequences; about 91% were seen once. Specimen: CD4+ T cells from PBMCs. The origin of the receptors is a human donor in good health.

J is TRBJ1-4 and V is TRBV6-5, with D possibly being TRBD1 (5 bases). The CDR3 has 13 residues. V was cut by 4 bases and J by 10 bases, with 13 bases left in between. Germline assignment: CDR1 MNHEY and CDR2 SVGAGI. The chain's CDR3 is CASSWGGRGKLFF. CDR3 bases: TGTGCCAGCAGTTGGGGGGGGAGGGGAAAACTGTTTTTT.

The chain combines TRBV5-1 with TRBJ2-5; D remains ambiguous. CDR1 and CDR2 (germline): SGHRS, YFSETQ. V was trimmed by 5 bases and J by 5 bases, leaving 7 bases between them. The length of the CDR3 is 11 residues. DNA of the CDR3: TGCGCCAGCAGATTAGGGGAGACCCAGTACTTC. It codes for CASRLGETQYF.

CDR3 protein: CSASRQGNTDTQYF. The CDR3 DNA sequence: TGCAGTGCTAGCAGACAGGGAAACACAGATACGCAGTATTTT. The rearrangement joins TRBV20-1 to TRBJ2-3, with TRBD1 matching over 7 bases. V shed 3 bases and J 2 bases; nucleotides not matched to a gene: 5. The CDR3 has 14 residues. CDR1 and CDR2 (germline): DFQATT, SNEGSKA (reference sequence).

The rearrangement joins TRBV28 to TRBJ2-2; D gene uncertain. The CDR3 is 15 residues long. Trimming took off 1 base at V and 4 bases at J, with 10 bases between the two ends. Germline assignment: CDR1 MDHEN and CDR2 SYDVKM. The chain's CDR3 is CASSLSGVTTGELFF. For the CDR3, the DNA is TGTGCCAGCAGTTTATCTGGAGTGACCACCGGGGAGCTGTTTTTT.

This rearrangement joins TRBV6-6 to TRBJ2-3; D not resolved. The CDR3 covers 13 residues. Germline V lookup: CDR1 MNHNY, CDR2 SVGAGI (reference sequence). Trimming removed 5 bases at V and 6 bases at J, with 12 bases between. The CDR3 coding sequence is TGTGCCAGCAGTGGAGCCTCTCTTGATACGCAGTATTTT. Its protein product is CASSGASLDTQYF.

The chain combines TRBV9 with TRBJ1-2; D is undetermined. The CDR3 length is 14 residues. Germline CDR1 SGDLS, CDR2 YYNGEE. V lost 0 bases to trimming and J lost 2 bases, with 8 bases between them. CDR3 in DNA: TGTGCCAGCAGCGTAGAATCAGCCAACTATGGCTACACCTTC. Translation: CASSVESANYGYTF.

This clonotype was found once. DNA of the CDR3: TGTGCCAGCAGCTTAGCCCGCAGGTACAATCAGCCCCAGCATTTT. As protein: CASSLARRYNQPQHF. The chain combines TRBV11-2 with TRBJ1-5; D call uncertain. V lost 1 base and J lost 3, with 10 bases in between. The CDR3 covers 15 residues. Germline V gene sequence: CDR1 SGHAT, CDR2 FQNNGV.

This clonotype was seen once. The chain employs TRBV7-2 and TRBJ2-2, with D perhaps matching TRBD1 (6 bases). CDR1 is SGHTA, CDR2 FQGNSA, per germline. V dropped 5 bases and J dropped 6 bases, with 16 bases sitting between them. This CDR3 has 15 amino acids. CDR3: CASSLVSPGAGELFF. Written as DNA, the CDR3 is TGTGCCAGCAGCCTCGTTAGCCCAGGGGCCGGGGAGCTGTTTTTT.

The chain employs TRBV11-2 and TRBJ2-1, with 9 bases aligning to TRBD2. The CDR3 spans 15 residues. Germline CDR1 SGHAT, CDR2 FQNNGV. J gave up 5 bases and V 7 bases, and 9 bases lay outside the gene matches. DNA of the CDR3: TGTGCCAGCATCAGCCTAGCGGGAAATAACAATGAGCAGTTCTTC. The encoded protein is CASISLAGNNNEQFF. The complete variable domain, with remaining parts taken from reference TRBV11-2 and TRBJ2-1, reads EAGVAQSPRYKIIEKRQSVAFWCNPISGHATLYWYQQILGQGPKLLIQFQNNGVVDDSQLPKDRFSAERLKGVDSTLKIQPAKLEDSAVYLCASISLAGNNNEQFFGPGTRLTVL.

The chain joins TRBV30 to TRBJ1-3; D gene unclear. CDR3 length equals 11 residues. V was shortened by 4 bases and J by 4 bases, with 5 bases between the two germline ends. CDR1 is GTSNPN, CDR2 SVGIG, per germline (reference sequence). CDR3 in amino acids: CAWNTGNTIYF. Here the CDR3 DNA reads TGTGCCTGGAATACGGGAAACACCATATATTTT. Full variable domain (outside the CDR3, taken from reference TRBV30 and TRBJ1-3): SQTIHQWPATLVQPVGSPLSLECTVEGTSNPNLYWYRQAAGRGLQLLFYSVGIGQISSEVPQNLSASRPQDRQFILSSKKLLLSDSGFYLCAWNTGNTIYFGEGSWLTVV.

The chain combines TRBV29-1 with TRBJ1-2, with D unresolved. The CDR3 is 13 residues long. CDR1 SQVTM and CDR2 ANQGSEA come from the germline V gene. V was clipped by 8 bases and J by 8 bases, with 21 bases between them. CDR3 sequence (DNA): TGCAGCATCCTCTCGGGAGGATTGCGGGGCTACACCTTC. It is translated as CSILSGGLRGYTF.

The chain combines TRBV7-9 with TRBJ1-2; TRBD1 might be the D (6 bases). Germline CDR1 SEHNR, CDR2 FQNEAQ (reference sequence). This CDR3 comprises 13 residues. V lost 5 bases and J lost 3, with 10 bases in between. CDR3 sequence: CASSQDSYYGYTF. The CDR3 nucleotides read TGTGCCAGCAGCCAGGACAGCTACTATGGCTACACCTTC.

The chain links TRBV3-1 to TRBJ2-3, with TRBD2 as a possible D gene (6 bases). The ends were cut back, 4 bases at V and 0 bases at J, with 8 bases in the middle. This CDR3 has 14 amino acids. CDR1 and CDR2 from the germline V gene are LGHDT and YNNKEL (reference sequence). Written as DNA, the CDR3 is TGTGCCAGCAGCCCCCGGGGGAGCACAGATACGCAGTATTTT. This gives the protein CASSPRGSTDTQYF.

DNA for the CDR3: TGTGCCAGCAGTTTGAGGGGCGCGGAGACCCAGTACTTC. It yields the protein CASSLRGAETQYF. The rearrangement uses TRBV5-6 and TRBJ2-5, with D possibly being TRBD1 or TRBD2 (5 bases each). Trimming took off 5 bases at V and 5 bases at J, with 13 bases between the two ends. The CDR3 totals 13 residues. CDR1 is SGHDT, CDR2 YYEEEE, per germline.

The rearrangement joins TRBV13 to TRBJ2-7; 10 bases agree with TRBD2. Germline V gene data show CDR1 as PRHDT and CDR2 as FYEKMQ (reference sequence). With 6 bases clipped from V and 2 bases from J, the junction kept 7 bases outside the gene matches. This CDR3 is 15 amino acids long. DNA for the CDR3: TGTGCCAGCAGTCCCGAGCGGGGGGGAACCTACGAGCAGTACTTC. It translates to CASSPERGGTYEQYF.

CDR3 in amino acids: CASSSPGEGKAGEQYF. The CDR3 DNA is TGTGCCAGCAGCTCACCGGGAGAAGGGAAAGCGGGGGAGCAGTACTTC. The V and J genes are TRBV7-9 and TRBJ2-7; 7 nucleotides line up with TRBD2. Germline lookup yields CDR1 SEHNR and CDR2 FQNEAQ (reference sequence). V shed 4 bases and J 7 bases; nucleotides not matched to a gene: 16. The CDR3 sequence is 16 residues long. Full variable domain (missing parts from reference TRBV7-9 and TRBJ2-7): DTGVSQNPRHKITKRGQNVTFRCDPISEHNRLYWYRQTLGQGPEFLTYFQNEAQLEKSRLLSDRFSAERPKGSFSTLEIQRTEQGDSAMYLCASSSPGEGKAGEQYFGPGTRLTVT.

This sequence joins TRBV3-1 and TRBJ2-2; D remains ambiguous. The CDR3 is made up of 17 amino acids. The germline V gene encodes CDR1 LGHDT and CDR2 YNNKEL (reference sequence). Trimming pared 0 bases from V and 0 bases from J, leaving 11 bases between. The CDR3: CASSQDGYPTNTGELFF. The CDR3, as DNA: TGTGCCAGCAGCCAAGATGGATATCCTACGAACACCGGGGAGCTGTTTTTT.

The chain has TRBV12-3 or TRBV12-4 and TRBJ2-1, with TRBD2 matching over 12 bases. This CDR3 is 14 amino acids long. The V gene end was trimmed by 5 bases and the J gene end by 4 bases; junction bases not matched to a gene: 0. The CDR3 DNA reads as TGTGCCAGCAGTACTAGCGGGGGGTACAATGAGCAGTTCTTC. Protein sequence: CASSTSGGYNEQFF.

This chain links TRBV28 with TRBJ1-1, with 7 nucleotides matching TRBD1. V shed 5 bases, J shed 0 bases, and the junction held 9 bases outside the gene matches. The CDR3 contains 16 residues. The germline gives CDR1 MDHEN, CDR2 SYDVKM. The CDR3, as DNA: TGTGCCAGCAGTCCCATGACAGGGATTATGAACACTGAAGCTTTCTTT. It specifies CASSPMTGIMNTEAFF.

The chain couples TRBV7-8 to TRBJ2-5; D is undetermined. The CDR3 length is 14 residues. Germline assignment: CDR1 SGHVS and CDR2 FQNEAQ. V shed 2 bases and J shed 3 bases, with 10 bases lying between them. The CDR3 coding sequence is TGTGCCAGCAGCTTATCGTGGGCGGAAGAGACCCAGTACTTC. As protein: CASSLSWAEETQYF. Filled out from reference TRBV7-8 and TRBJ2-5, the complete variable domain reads GAGVSQSPRYKVAKRGQDVALRCDPISGHVSLFWYQQALGQGPEFLTYFQNEAQLDKSGLPSDRFFAERPEGSVSTLKIQRTQQEDSAVYLCASSLSWAEETQYFGPGTRLLVL.

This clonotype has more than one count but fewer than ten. Here the CDR3 reads CASSQDWAAEQYF. The CDR3 DNA is TGCGCCAGCAGCCAAGATTGGGCGGCGGAGCAGTACTTC. The genes are TRBV4-1 and TRBJ2-5; D is unresolved. There are 13 residues in the CDR3. V was trimmed by 0 bases and J by 11 bases, leaving 13 bases between them. Germline V CDR1 and CDR2: MGHRA, YSYEKL.

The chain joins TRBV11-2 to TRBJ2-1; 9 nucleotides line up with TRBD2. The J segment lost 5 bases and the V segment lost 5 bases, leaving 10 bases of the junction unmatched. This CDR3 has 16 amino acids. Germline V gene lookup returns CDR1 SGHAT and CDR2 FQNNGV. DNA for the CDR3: TGTGCCAGCAGCCCCCCCCCAGGCGGGGGGGACAATGAGCAGTTCTTC. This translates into CASSPPPGGGDNEQFF.

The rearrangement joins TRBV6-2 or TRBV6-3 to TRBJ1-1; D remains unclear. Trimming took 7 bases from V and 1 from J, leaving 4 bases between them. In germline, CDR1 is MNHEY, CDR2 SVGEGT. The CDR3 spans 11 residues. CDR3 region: CASTQNTEAFF. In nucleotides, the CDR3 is TGTGCCAGCACCCAGAACACTGAAGCTTTCTTT.

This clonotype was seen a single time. The CDR3 sequence: CASSLELAGREQYF. CDR3 DNA sequence: TGTGCCAGCAGCTTGGAGCTAGCGGGGAGGGAGCAGTACTTC. V usage is TRBV5-4 and J usage is TRBJ2-7; 9 positions agree with TRBD2. From germline, CDR1 is SGHNT and CDR2 YYREEE (reference sequence). This CDR3 contains 14 residues. With V trimmed by 0 bases and J by 7 bases, 5 bases remained unmatched.